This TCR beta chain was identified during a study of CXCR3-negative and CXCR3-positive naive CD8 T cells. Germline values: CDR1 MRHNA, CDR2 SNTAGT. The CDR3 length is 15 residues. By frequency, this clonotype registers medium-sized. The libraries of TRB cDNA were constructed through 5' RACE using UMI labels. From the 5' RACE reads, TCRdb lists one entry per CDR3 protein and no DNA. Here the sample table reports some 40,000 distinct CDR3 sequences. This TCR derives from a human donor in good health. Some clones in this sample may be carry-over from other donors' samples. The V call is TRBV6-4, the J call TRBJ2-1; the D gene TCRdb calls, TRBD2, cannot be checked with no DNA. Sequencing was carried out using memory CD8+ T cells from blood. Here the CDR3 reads CASSDSGGAYNEQFF.